Following are 7 T cell receptor beta chains from one sample sequenced in a study of OX40 agonist ivuxolimab in advanced cancers. The method was immunoSEQ multiplex PCR; TCRdb's version includes in-frame clones alone and lacks a portion of them. The sample contains about 40,000 clones, about nine tenths of which appear only once. Sequenced material: CD4+ or CD8+ T cells sorted from blood, taken in a trial of the OX40 agonist ivuxolimab. The receptors were sampled from an adult with an advanced solid tumor such as melanoma, head and neck, liver or kidney cancer.

The chain employs TRBV4-1 and TRBJ2-7; 7 bases match TRBD2. J lost 5 bases, V lost 4 bases, and 5 bases had no gene match. The CDR3 length is 13 residues. CDR1 and CDR2 from the germline V gene are MGHRA and YSYEKL. CDR3 bases: TGCGCCAGCAGCCTGGCACTAGCGAACGAGCAGTACTTC. Translation gives CASSLALANEQYF.

This rearrangement joins TRBV6-6 to TRBJ2-1; no clear D. Germline assignment: CDR1 MNHNY and CDR2 SVGAGI (reference sequence). V was clipped by 6 bases and J by 3 bases, with 6 bases between them. The CDR3 sequence is 12 residues long. The CDR3, as DNA: TGTGCCAGCAGCGGCAACTACAATGAGCAGTTCTTC. Amino acids: CASSGNYNEQFF.

The rearrangement links TRBV7-6 to TRBJ1-4; D gene ambiguous. This CDR3 contains 14 residues. V gave up 2 bases and J gave up 12 bases, with 16 bases separating them. Germline CDR1 is SGHVS and CDR2 is FNYEAQ. The CDR3 DNA reads as TGTGCCAGCAGCTTACCTGGCCCCGCCATGGAACTGTTTTTT. This codes for CASSLPGPAMELFF.

The chain couples TRBV28 to TRBJ2-7, with D uncertain. Germline CDR1 and CDR2: MDHEN and SYDVKM. Trimming removed 2 bases from V and 3 bases from J, with 5 bases in between. CDR3 length equals 12 residues. DNA for the CDR3: TGTGCCAGCAGTTTACGCCTCTACGAGCAGTACTTC. This gives the protein CASSLRLYEQYF. Variable domain in full (rest from reference TRBV28 and TRBJ2-7): DVKVTQSSRYLVKRTGEKVFLECVQDMDHENMFWYRQDPGLGLRLIYFSYDVKMKEKGDIPEGYSVSREKKERFSLILESASTNQTSMYLCASSLRLYEQYFGPGTRLTVT.

The rearrangement joins TRBV7-9 to TRBJ2-1; D may be TRBD1 (5 bases). The germline V and J ends were trimmed by 5 bases and 2 bases, with 13 bases remaining between them. CDR1 SEHNR and CDR2 FQNEAQ come from the germline V gene (reference sequence). The CDR3 covers 15 residues. The CDR3 protein is CASSARASTYNEQFF. Written as DNA, the CDR3 is TGTGCCAGCAGCGCCAGGGCCAGTACCTACAATGAGCAGTTCTTC.

The table lists this clone with a few counts. Other nucleotide sequences in the sample specify the same CDR3. This chain joins TRBV28 and TRBJ2-3, with D unresolved. The CDR3 loop spans 14 amino acids. Between the trimmed V and J ends, which lost 6 bases and 1 base, there was a span of 11 bases. Germline CDR1 and CDR2: MDHEN and SYDVKM. CDR3 coding DNA: TGTGCCAGCAGCTTCCTGAGTGGCACAGATACGCAGTATTTT. This gives the protein CASSFLSGTDTQYF. Full variable domain (remainder filled in from reference TRBV28 and TRBJ2-3): DVKVTQSSRYLVKRTGEKVFLECVQDMDHENMFWYRQDPGLGLRLIYFSYDVKMKEKGDIPEGYSVSREKKERFSLILESASTNQTSMYLCASSFLSGTDTQYFGPGTRLTVL.

This chain links TRBV6-7 with TRBJ2-7; D call uncertain. TRBV6-7 qualifies as an ORF whose function is uncertain. V was trimmed by 0 bases and J by 2 bases, leaving 14 bases between them. This CDR3 is 16 amino acids long. The CDR3 nucleotides are TGTGCCAGCAGTTACTCGTCAGCGACTGAACCCTACGAGCAGTACTTC. This encodes CASSYSSATEPYEQYF.